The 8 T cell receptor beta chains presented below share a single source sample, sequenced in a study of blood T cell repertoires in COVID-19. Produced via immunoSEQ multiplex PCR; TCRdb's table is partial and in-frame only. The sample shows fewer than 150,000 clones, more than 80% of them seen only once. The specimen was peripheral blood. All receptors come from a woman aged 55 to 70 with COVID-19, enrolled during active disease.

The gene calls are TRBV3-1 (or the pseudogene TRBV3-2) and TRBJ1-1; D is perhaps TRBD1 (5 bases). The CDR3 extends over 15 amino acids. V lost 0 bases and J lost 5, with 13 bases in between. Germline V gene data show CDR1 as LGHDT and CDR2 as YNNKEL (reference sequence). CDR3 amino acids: CASSQEVTGVTEAFF. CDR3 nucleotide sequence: TGTGCCAGCAGCCAAGAGGTAACAGGTGTGACTGAAGCTTTCTTT.

CDR3 protein: CASSGGSSYEQYF. The CDR3 DNA is TGTGCCAGCAGCGGGGGGAGCTCCTACGAGCAGTACTTC. The chain combines TRBV2 with TRBJ2-7; 7 nucleotides match TRBD2. The length of the CDR3 is 13 residues. CDR1 is SNHLY and CDR2 is FYNNEI in the germline V gene. V dropped 6 bases and J dropped 0; count of bases not matched to a gene: 2.

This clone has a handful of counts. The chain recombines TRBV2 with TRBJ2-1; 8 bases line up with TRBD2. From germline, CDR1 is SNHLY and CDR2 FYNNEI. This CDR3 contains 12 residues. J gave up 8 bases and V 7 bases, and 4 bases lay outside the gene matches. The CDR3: CASMAGGDEQFF. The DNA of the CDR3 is TGTGCCAGCATGGCGGGGGGAGATGAGCAGTTCTTC.

This CDR3 is CAISEPRTGPYEQYF. The DNA of the CDR3 is TGTGCCATCAGTGAGCCACGGACAGGGCCCTACGAGCAGTACTTC. The V and J genes are TRBV10-3 and TRBJ2-7, with 8 bases matching TRBD1. CDR3 size: 15 residues. J lost 2 bases, V lost 2 bases, and 5 bases had no gene match. Germline V gene sequence: CDR1 ENHRY, CDR2 SYGVKD.

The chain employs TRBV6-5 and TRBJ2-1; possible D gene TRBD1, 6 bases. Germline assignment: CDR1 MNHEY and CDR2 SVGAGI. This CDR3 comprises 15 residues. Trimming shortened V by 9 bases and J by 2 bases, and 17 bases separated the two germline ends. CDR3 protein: CASSIQGNAYNEQFF. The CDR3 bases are TGTGCCAGTAGTATACAGGGAAATGCCTACAATGAGCAGTTCTTC.

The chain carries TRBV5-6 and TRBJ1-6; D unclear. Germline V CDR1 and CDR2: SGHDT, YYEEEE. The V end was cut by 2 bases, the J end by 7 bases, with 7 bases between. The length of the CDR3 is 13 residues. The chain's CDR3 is CASSFTRNSPLHF. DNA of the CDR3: TGTGCCAGCAGCTTCACCCGGAATTCACCCCTCCACTTT.

The CDR3 spells CASSQGGQGRIYGYTF. In DNA form, the CDR3 reads TGTGCCAGCAGCCAGGGGGGACAGGGGCGAATCTATGGCTACACCTTC. This chain connects TRBV4-2 to TRBJ1-2; TRBD1 aligns across 10 bases. The trim removed 3 bases at V and 4 bases at J, leaving 8 bases unmatched. Germline-derived CDR1 and CDR2 are LGHNA and YNFKEQ. The CDR3 totals 16 residues.

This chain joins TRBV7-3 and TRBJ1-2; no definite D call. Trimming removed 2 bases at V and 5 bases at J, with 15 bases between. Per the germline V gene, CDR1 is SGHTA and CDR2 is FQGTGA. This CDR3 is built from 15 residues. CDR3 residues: CASSLQASDGYGYTF. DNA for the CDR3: TGTGCCAGCAGCTTACAGGCCTCGGATGGGTATGGCTACACCTTC.